Presented here are 27 T cell receptor beta chains from one specimen sequenced in a study of identical twins. Each CDR3 protein gets one entry after TCRdb re-called the 5' RACE reads with MiXCR. The sample comprises about 190,000 distinct CDR3 sequences, 15% to 20% of which are singletons, and over 35% rests with the top ten. The sample was also linked to a second study, of T cells expressing NK-cell markers.

The source material was CD8+ T cells sorted from blood. The receptors were sampled from a woman in her late teens or twenties in good health.

This clonotype was seen more than once but under ten times. The rearrangement joins TRBV6-5 to TRBJ1-1, with D uncertain. Germline V gene lookup returns CDR1 MNHEY and CDR2 SVGAGI. V lost 6 bases and J lost 8, with 10 bases in between. The length of the CDR3 is 11 residues. CDR3 nucleotides: TGTGCCAGCAGCCCCGGGAGGGAAGCTTTCTTT. It encodes CASSPGREAFF.

The chain recombines TRBV6-1 with TRBJ2-5; tentatively, D is TRBD2 (6 bases). CDR1 MNHNS and CDR2 SASEGT come from the germline V gene. The CDR3 covers 13 residues. V lost 4 bases to trimming and J lost 3 bases, with 9 bases between them. The CDR3 DNA reads TGTGCCAGCAGTGGGACTACTAAAGAGACCCAGTACTTC. This encodes CASSGTTKETQYF.

In its sample, this clonotype was seen a few times. This chain joins TRBV7-8 and TRBJ2-7; D ambiguous. The V end was cut by 4 bases, the J end by 1 base, with 11 bases between. Looked up from germline, CDR1 is SGHVS and CDR2 is FQNEAQ. The CDR3 contains 14 residues. CDR3 nucleotides: TGTGCCAGCAGCTGGGGTCGCGGATCCTACGAGCAGTACTTC. Translated, it gives CASSWGRGSYEQYF. The whole variable domain, remainder taken from reference TRBV7-8 and TRBJ2-7, is GAGVSQSPRYKVAKRGQDVALRCDPISGHVSLFWYQQALGQGPEFLTYFQNEAQLDKSGLPSDRFFAERPEGSVSTLKIQRTQQEDSAVYLCASSWGRGSYEQYFGPGTRLTVT.

This clonotype was observed a few times. V is TRBV20-1 and J is TRBJ2-7; no clear D. The germline CDR1 and CDR2 sequences are DFQATT and SNEGSKA (reference sequence). The CDR3 sequence is 15 residues long. With 6 bases removed from V and 0 bases from J, the gap between germline ends came to 18 bases. In nucleotides, the CDR3 is TGCAGTGCATCGAATCAACAGACTGCCTCCTACGAGCAGTACTTC. It specifies CSASNQQTASYEQYF.

The chain joins TRBV10-3 to TRBJ1-2; D call uncertain. CDR1 and CDR2 from the germline V gene are ENHRY and SYGVKD. CDR3 length equals 13 residues. Trimming pared 0 bases from V and 8 bases from J, leaving 10 bases between. CDR3 amino acids: CAISESTGGGYTF. The DNA for the CDR3 is TGTGCCATCAGTGAGTCGACGGGCGGGGGCTACACCTTC.

This chain links TRBV6-1 with TRBJ2-7; D may be TRBD2 (7 bases). CDR1 and CDR2 from the germline V gene are MNHNS and SASEGT. There are 14 residues in the CDR3. The V end lost 7 bases, the J end lost 2 bases, and 15 bases lay between the germline ends. CDR3 loop: CASTPRGAAYEQYF. In DNA, the CDR3 is TGTGCCAGCACCCCCCGGGGGGCGGCCTACGAGCAGTACTTC.

The sample holds a few counts of this clonotype. V and J are TRBV7-9 and TRBJ1-4; 10 bases are a match to TRBD1. This CDR3 comprises 17 residues. The germline V gene encodes CDR1 SEHNR and CDR2 FQNEAQ (reference sequence). Germline trimming cut 5 bases from V and 8 bases from J; bases unmatched to any gene: 14. The CDR3 spells CASSQRDRGIGREKLFF. In nucleotides, the CDR3 is TGTGCCAGCAGCCAGAGGGACAGGGGTATAGGACGGGAAAAACTGTTTTTT.

CDR3 nucleotide sequence: TGTGCCATCAGTGAGTCAGGCGGGGGCCCACAAGAGACCCAGTACTTC. As protein: CAISESGGGPQETQYF. V gene TRBV10-3 combines with J gene TRBJ2-5; D is perhaps TRBD2 (7 bases). V was shortened by 0 bases and J by 2 bases, with 13 bases between the two germline ends. The CDR3 consists of 16 residues. The V gene's germline CDR1 is ENHRY and CDR2 SYGVKD.

The rearrangement joins TRBV12-3 or TRBV12-4 to TRBJ1-6; 8 nucleotides agree with TRBD1. V lost 5 bases to trimming and J lost 6 bases; unmatched junction nucleotides: 3. The CDR3 totals 14 residues. The CDR3 DNA is TGTGCCAGCAGTCGGACAGGGTTTAATTCACCCCTCCACTTT. It codes for CASSRTGFNSPLHF.

This clonotype was found a few times. V and J are TRBV28 and TRBJ2-1; 7 bases match TRBD2. The CDR3 is 14 amino acids. The V segment lost 2 bases and the J segment 10 bases; nucleotides outside the gene matches: 8. CDR1 and CDR2 from the germline V gene are MDHEN and SYDVKM. The CDR3 DNA sequence: TGTGCCAGCAGTTTAGCGGGAGTCAGTGGGGAGCAGTTCTTC. This encodes CASSLAGVSGEQFF. Full variable domain (rest looked up from reference TRBV28 and TRBJ2-1): DVKVTQSSRYLVKRTGEKVFLECVQDMDHENMFWYRQDPGLGLRLIYFSYDVKMKEKGDIPEGYSVSREKKERFSLILESASTNQTSMYLCASSLAGVSGEQFFGPGTRLTVL.

The sample holds a few counts of this clonotype. This sequence joins TRBV21-1 and TRBJ2-7; TRBD1 is the table's D call and was not checked against the DNA. TRBV21-1 is a listed pseudogene. The CDR3 totals 15 residues. The CDR3 DNA is TGTGCCAGCAGCAGATTGGACAGGGAAGGCTACGAGCAGTACTTC. This gives the protein CASSRLDREGYEQYF.

This clonotype was picked up a small number of times. The chain uses TRBV7-9 and TRBJ2-1; possible D gene TRBD2, 7 bases. The germline gives CDR1 SEHNR, CDR2 FQNEAQ (reference sequence). This CDR3 has 14 residues. V lost 6 bases and J lost 7, with 16 bases in between. The CDR3 region is CASSRPGGPNEQFF. CDR3 sequence (DNA): TGTGCCAGCAGTCGACCCGGGGGGCCTAATGAGCAGTTCTTC. Full variable domain (rest looked up from reference TRBV7-9 and TRBJ2-1): DTGVSQNPRHKITKRGQNVTFRCDPISEHNRLYWYRQTLGQGPEFLTYFQNEAQLEKSRLLSDRFSAERPKGSFSTLEIQRTEQGDSAMYLCASSRPGGPNEQFFGPGTRLTVL.

The chain joins TRBV9 to TRBJ2-1; 7 bases map to TRBD2. The V gene end was trimmed by 0 bases and the J gene end by 5 bases; junction bases not matched to a gene: 5. The CDR3 contains 15 residues. Germline assignment: CDR1 SGDLS and CDR2 YYNGEE. This CDR3 is CASSVGSGSNNEQFF. CDR3 nucleotides: TGTGCCAGCAGCGTAGGTAGCGGGTCAAACAATGAGCAGTTCTTC.

This clonotype was found many times. V and J are TRBV10-3 and TRBJ2-3; perhaps TRBD2 as D (6 bases). The CDR3 spans 17 residues. The ends were cut back, 6 bases at V and 2 bases at J, with 21 bases in the middle. CDR1 is ENHRY and CDR2 is SYGVKD in the germline V gene. The CDR3 DNA reads TGTGCCATCAGCACCGCCGGGACTCCTGTTCTCACAGATACGCAGTATTTT. Translating gives CAISTAGTPVLTDTQYF.

This chain uses TRBV9 with TRBJ2-1, with D possibly matching TRBD1 (6 bases). Germline V gives CDR1 SGDLS, CDR2 YYNGEE. The CDR3 contains 15 residues. Trimming left V 4 bases short and J 3 bases short, with 14 bases between. CDR3 DNA sequence: TGTGCCAGCAGCCCCGACGGGACATACTACAATGAGCAGTTCTTC. Amino acid sequence: CASSPDGTYYNEQFF.

The chain couples TRBV5-5 to TRBJ1-4; D possibly corresponds to TRBD1 (5 bases). The CDR3 runs 14 residues. V was pared by 4 bases and J by 8 bases, with 15 bases between. Per germline, CDR1 SGHKS and CDR2 YYEKEE (reference sequence). CDR3 bases: TGTGCCAGCAGCCATCCCCAGGGAAGCGAAAAACTGTTTTTT. As protein: CASSHPQGSEKLFF.

This clonotype was counted only a few times. The junction does not match germline at one end; this may be a read error. The chain combines TRBV7-6 with TRBJ2-1, with 10 bases identical to TRBD2. This CDR3 has 16 residues. Germline assignment: CDR1 SGHVS and CDR2 FNYEAQ. CDR3 sequence reads: CASSISSGRAPYEQFF. In nucleotides, the CDR3 is TGTGCCAGCAGCATCTCAAGCGGGAGGGCCCCGTATGAGCAGTTCTTT.

V is TRBV7-6 and J is TRBJ2-7; D is unclear. The V gene's germline CDR1 is SGHVS and CDR2 FNYEAQ. CDR3 size: 12 residues. V was cut by 2 bases and J by 5 bases, with 7 bases left in between. DNA for the CDR3: TGTGCCAGCAGCTTAAGGTTCGACGAGCAGTACTTC. This gives the protein CASSLRFDEQYF. Looking up the rest from reference TRBV7-6 and TRBJ2-7 gives the full variable domain: GAGVSQSPRYKVTKRGQDVALRCDPISGHVSLYWYRQALGQGPEFLTYFNYEAQQDKSGLPNDRFSAERPEGSISTLTIQRTEQRDSAMYRCASSLRFDEQYFGPGTRLTVT.

This clonotype has only a few counts. The chain links TRBV7-9 to TRBJ1-1; 9 bases align to TRBD1. The CDR3 consists of 14 residues. The germline V gene has CDR1 SEHNR and CDR2 FQNEAQ (reference sequence). The junction had 7 bases not matched to a gene; V was cut back by 5 bases and J by 6 bases. As DNA, the CDR3 is TGTGCCAGCAGCGTGGGACAGGGAGTCGCTGAAGCTTTCTTT. Its translation: CASSVGQGVAEAFF.

In its sample, this clonotype was seen a few times. V and J are TRBV5-6 and TRBJ2-1; D might be TRBD2 (5 bases). The CDR3 extends over 17 amino acids. Trimming cost V 2 bases and J 1 base, with 16 bases left between them. The V gene's germline CDR1 is SGHDT and CDR2 YYEEEE. The CDR3 sequence: CASSFMEAQYSYNEQFF. The CDR3 DNA sequence: TGTGCCAGCAGCTTCATGGAGGCCCAATATTCCTACAATGAGCAGTTCTTC.

There are many counts of this clonotype. The gene calls are TRBV12-3 or TRBV12-4 and TRBJ2-5; D not certain. The CDR3 length is 13 residues. With 3 bases removed from V and 5 bases from J, the gap between germline ends came to 10 bases. The CDR3 bases are TGTGCCAGCAGTTTTGGCAGTTGGGAGACCCAGTACTTC. Its protein product is CASSFGSWETQYF.

This clonotype came up a few times. The rearrangement links TRBV7-9 to TRBJ2-1; D assignment may be TRBD1 or TRBD2 (5 bases each). Germline loops: CDR1 SEHNR, CDR2 FQNEAQ (reference sequence). This CDR3 contains 14 residues. Trimming removed 3 bases at V and 8 bases at J, with 14 bases between. In DNA, the CDR3 is TGTGCCAGCAGCTTGTACATTGTGGGGGATGAGCAGTTCTTC. It translates to CASSLYIVGDEQFF.

This clonotype was counted once. The chain recombines TRBV6-2 or TRBV6-3 with TRBJ2-1; TRBD1 agrees at 9 bases. The CDR3 has 17 amino acids. Germline CDR1 and CDR2: MNHEY and SVGEGT. The J segment lost 4 bases and the V segment lost 6 bases, leaving 13 bases of the junction unmatched. The chain's CDR3 is CASRPSTRTGVYNEQFF. As DNA, the CDR3 is TGTGCCAGCAGACCTTCAACTCGGACAGGGGTTTACAATGAGCAGTTCTTC.

Turning to this clonotype: At one of its ends the junction is not consistent with the germline gene, which may arise from a read error. The CDR3 region has the DNA TGTGCCAGCACCTTGCAGGGCCCCTATGGCTACACCTTC. This codes for CASTLQGPYGYTF. The rearrangement links TRBV5-5 to TRBJ1-2; D possibly corresponds to TRBD1 (5 bases). CDR1 SGHKS and CDR2 YYEKEE come from the germline V gene (reference sequence). The CDR3 runs to 13 residues.

Only a few counts were recorded for this clonotype. The V and J genes are TRBV7-8 and TRBJ2-3; D is possibly TRBD1 (5 bases). The V and J ends lost 1 base and 3 bases respectively, with 11 bases between them. Per germline, CDR1 SGHVS and CDR2 FQNEAQ. The CDR3 totals 15 residues. CDR3 loop: CASSLGRAQTDTQYF. For the CDR3, the DNA is TGTGCCAGCAGCTTAGGCAGGGCCCAGACAGATACGCAGTATTTT.

The genes are TRBV29-1 and TRBJ1-1; possible D gene TRBD1, 6 bases. The germline CDR1 and CDR2 sequences are SQVTM and ANQGSEA. V was clipped by 7 bases and J by 7 bases, with 16 bases between them. The CDR3 has 12 residues. CDR3 sequence reads: CSGYRVLGEAFF. The DNA of the CDR3 is TGCAGCGGGTACAGGGTTCTTGGTGAAGCTTTCTTT.

Only a few counts were recorded for this clonotype. This sequence joins TRBV13 and TRBJ2-7; D remains unclear. This CDR3 has 14 residues. With 5 bases removed from V and 2 bases from J, the gap between germline ends came to 13 bases. Germline lookup yields CDR1 PRHDT and CDR2 FYEKMQ (reference sequence). CDR3 nucleotides: TGTGCCAGCAGCCCAGGACGGGCGGCCTACGAGCAGTACTTC. This sequence encodes CASSPGRAAYEQYF.